The 11 T cell receptor beta chains presented below share a single source sample, sequenced in a study of cytomegalovirus exposure and HLA in healthy donors. With 60 Vbeta and 13 Jbeta primers, the PCR was carried out. Clones were read by immunoSEQ multiplex PCR, and TCRdb kept only the in-frame ones, dropping some. Altogether some 98,000 clones are present, roughly 77% being singletons, with the ten largest covering approximately 1.5%. Material for sequencing was PBMCs. The receptors shown here come from a man aged 35-49 years in good health and CMV-seronegative.

The V gene is TRBV6-5, the J gene TRBJ2-1; D may be TRBD2 (5 bases). Per the germline V gene, CDR1 is MNHEY and CDR2 is SVGAGI. Trimming cost V 0 bases and J 1 base, with 7 bases left between them. The length of the CDR3 is 15 residues. CDR3 sequence: CASSYSRDSYNEQFF. CDR3 DNA: TGTGCCAGCAGTTACTCGAGGGATTCCTACAATGAGCAGTTCTTC.

This clone was seen only a few times. The CDR3: CATGRGSLLEQYF. Written as DNA, the CDR3 is TGTGCCACCGGACGGGGGAGTCTCCTCGAGCAGTACTTC. This chain connects TRBV28 to TRBJ2-7; TRBD2 might be the D (6 bases). Looked up from germline, CDR1 is MDHEN and CDR2 is SYDVKM. This CDR3 region has 13 residues. Trimming took off 10 bases at V and 6 bases at J, with 19 bases between the two ends.

This clone occurred once. V gene TRBV5-1 combines with J gene TRBJ2-2, with 7 bases aligning to TRBD2. Germline lookup yields CDR1 SGHRS and CDR2 YFSETQ. V was clipped by 3 bases and J by 1 base; unmatched bases: 3. The CDR3 is 15 amino acids. The CDR3 reads CASSSSGGNTGELFF. The CDR3 nucleotides read TGCGCCAGCAGCTCTTCGGGGGGGAACACCGGGGAGCTGTTTTTT.

The rearrangement links TRBV7-3 to TRBJ2-3; 7 bases map to TRBD2. Germline lookup yields CDR1 SGHTA and CDR2 FQGTGA. This CDR3 contains 16 residues. Trimming took 4 bases from V and 2 from J; bases not matched to a gene: 9. CDR3 DNA sequence: TGTGCCAGCAGCTACGGGGCTAGCGGACACACAGATACGCAGTATTTT. It encodes CASSYGASGHTDTQYF.

This clone was seen only once. This chain connects TRBV7-2 to TRBJ1-2; 8 bases match TRBD1. Germline V gene sequence: CDR1 SGHTA, CDR2 FQGNSA. The CDR3 has 14 amino acids. The junction had 4 bases not matched to a gene; V was cut back by 5 bases and J by 2 bases. CDR3 coding DNA: TGTGCCAGCAGCACCGGGACAGGAAACTATGGCTACACCTTC. Amino acid sequence: CASSTGTGNYGYTF. The entire variable domain, with the rest obtained from reference TRBV7-2 and TRBJ1-2, is as follows: GAGVSQSPSNKVTEKGKDVELRCDPISGHTALYWYRQSLGQGLEFLIYFQGNSAPDKSGLPSDRFSAERTGGSVSTLTIQRTQQEDSAVYLCASSTGTGNYGYTFGSGTRLTVV.

The chain couples TRBV7-9 to TRBJ1-1; no reliable D call. Germline CDR1 reads SEHNR; CDR2 reads FQNEAQ (reference sequence). The CDR3 spans 14 residues. V was cut by 3 bases and J by 0 bases, with 8 bases left in between. Here the CDR3 reads CASSLGIMNTEAFF. The CDR3 DNA reads as TGTGCCAGCAGCTTGGGCATCATGAACACTGAAGCTTTCTTT. Full variable domain (outside the CDR3, taken from reference TRBV7-9 and TRBJ1-1): DTGVSQNPRHKITKRGQNVTFRCDPISEHNRLYWYRQTLGQGPEFLTYFQNEAQLEKSRLLSDRFSAERPKGSFSTLEIQRTEQGDSAMYLCASSLGIMNTEAFFGQGTRLTVV.

In its sample, this clone was seen once. The chain has TRBV7-8 and TRBJ2-7; D might be TRBD2 (5 bases). In germline, CDR1 is SGHVS, CDR2 FQNEAQ. This CDR3 is built from 14 residues. The V and J ends lost 3 bases and 2 bases respectively, with 11 bases between them. CDR3 bases: TGTGCCAGCAGCTTCCGCCCGACTACCTACGAGCAGTACTTC. Residues: CASSFRPTTYEQYF.

The chain combines TRBV29-1 with TRBJ1-5; D not resolved. With 4 bases removed from V and 4 bases from J, the gap between germline ends came to 11 bases. This CDR3 comprises 13 residues. The germline V gene encodes CDR1 SQVTM and CDR2 ANQGSEA. DNA of the CDR3: TGCAGCGTTGGGACTTCTCCTAATCAGCCCCAGCATTTT. Translation gives CSVGTSPNQPQHF. Full variable domain (outside the CDR3, taken from reference TRBV29-1 and TRBJ1-5): SAVISQKPSRDICQRGTSLTIQCQVDSQVTMMFWYRQQPGQSLTLIATANQGSEATYESGFVIDKFPISRPNLTFSTLTVSNMSPEDSSIYLCSVGTSPNQPQHFGDGTRLSIL.

The chain uses TRBV30 and TRBJ2-2; D is undetermined. Trimming took 0 bases from V and 2 from J, leaving 10 bases between them. The CDR3 is made up of 15 amino acids. CDR1 is GTSNPN, CDR2 SVGIG, per germline (reference sequence). In nucleotides, the CDR3 is TGTGCCTGGAGTGTACTATTTACCAACACCGGGGAGCTGTTTTTT. Protein sequence: CAWSVLFTNTGELFF.

The genes are TRBV7-3 and TRBJ1-4; 7 bases fit TRBD1. Germline V CDR1 and CDR2: SGHTA, FQGTGA. The CDR3 runs to 16 residues. J gave up 8 bases and V 3 bases, and 12 bases lay outside the gene matches. The CDR3 sequence is CASSLGAQGVGEKLFF. Written as DNA, the CDR3 is TGTGCCAGCAGCTTGGGGGCCCAGGGGGTAGGGGAAAAACTGTTTTTT.

Comment on this clone: Within the sample, other DNA sequences also encode this same CDR3. The gene calls are TRBV6-5 and TRBJ1-6; no definite D call. Germline CDR1 reads MNHEY; CDR2 reads SVGAGI. This CDR3 is 14 amino acids long. The ends were cut back, 8 bases at V and 1 base at J, with 9 bases in the middle. CDR3 in amino acids: CASSTGSYNSPLHF. The CDR3 DNA reads TGTGCCAGCTCGACCGGGTCCTATAATTCACCCCTCCACTTT.